This is a list of T cell receptor beta chains from one sample in a study of identical twins. In TCRdb, the 5' RACE reads were re-called with MiXCR into one record per CDR3 protein. In the table there are about 100,000 distinct CDR3 sequences, just under 6% of which are singletons. The sequenced sample was memory T cells sorted from blood. The receptors were sampled from a woman aged 50 to 60 in good health. CDR3s include the opening cysteine and the closing phenylalanine or tryptophan.

j_gene | v_gene | CDR3aa
TRBJ1-2 | TRBV12-3/TRBV12-4 | CASSHDNPGLSGYTF
TRBJ1-5 | TRBV7-9 | CASSLSTENQPQHF
TRBJ2-1 | TRBV20-1 | CSARDPSGVNLRFF
TRBJ2-5 | TRBV7-9 | CASSPPPVAGDLKKTQYF
TRBJ2-1 | TRBV19 | CATNTGQGFSNEQFF
TRBJ1-6 | TRBV25-1 | CASSEYMADNSPLHF
TRBJ2-1 | TRBV11-3 | CASIGGPSGSRHNEQFF
TRBJ2-7 | TRBV12-3/TRBV12-4 | CASRKDRGAPSGEQYF
TRBJ2-1 | TRBV4-2 | CASSQDPGNERPQFF
TRBJ2-1 | TRBV6-1 | CASRGIASNEQFF
TRBJ2-5 | TRBV29-1 | CSVAGRGETQYF
TRBJ2-2 | TRBV11-1 | CASSFQLASTGELFF
TRBJ2-5 | TRBV5-8 | CASSLEREGEETQYF
TRBJ1-6 | TRBV5-5 | CASSSVTYSPLHF
TRBJ1-3 | TRBV11-2 | CASSLTGSLSGNTIYF
TRBJ2-5 | TRBV6-2/TRBV6-3 | CASSSGQGRSDQETQYF
TRBJ2-2 | TRBV12-5 | CASGLVAGANTGELFF
TRBJ2-7 | TRBV3-1 | CASSQLAGGYEQYF
TRBJ2-2 | TRBV20-1 | CSAADTWGTGELFF
TRBJ2-1 | TRBV29-1 | CSALFRQGPLNNEQFF
TRBJ2-6 | TRBV12-3/TRBV12-4 | CASKAGANVLTF
TRBJ2-3 | TRBV29-1 | CSVRQTDTQYF
TRBJ2-5 | TRBV24-1 | CATSDLEGGGETQYF
TRBJ2-3 | TRBV29-1 | CSVYGRTDTQYF